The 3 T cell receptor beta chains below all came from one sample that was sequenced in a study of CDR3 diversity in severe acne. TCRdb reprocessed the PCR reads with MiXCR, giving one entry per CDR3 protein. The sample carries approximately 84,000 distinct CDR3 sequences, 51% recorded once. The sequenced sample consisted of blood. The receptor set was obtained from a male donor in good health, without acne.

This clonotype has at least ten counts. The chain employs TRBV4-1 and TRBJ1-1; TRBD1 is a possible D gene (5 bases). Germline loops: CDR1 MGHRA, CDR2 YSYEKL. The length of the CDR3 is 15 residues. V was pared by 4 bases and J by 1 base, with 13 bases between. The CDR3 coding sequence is TGCGCCAGCAGCCTACAAGGGGAGAGGAACACTGAAGCTTTCTTT. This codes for CASSLQGERNTEAFF.

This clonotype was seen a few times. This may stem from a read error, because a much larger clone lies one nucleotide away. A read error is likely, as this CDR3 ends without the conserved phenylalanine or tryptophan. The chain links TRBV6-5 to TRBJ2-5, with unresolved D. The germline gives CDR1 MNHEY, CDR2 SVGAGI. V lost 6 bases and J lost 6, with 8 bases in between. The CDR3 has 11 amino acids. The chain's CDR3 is CASSSPKTQYL. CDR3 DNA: TGTGCCAGCAGCAGCCCGAAGACCCAGTACCTC.

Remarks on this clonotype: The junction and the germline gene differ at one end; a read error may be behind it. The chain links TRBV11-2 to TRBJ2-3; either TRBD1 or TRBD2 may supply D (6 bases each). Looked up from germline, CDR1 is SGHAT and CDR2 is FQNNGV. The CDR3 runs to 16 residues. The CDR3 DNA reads TGTGCCAACAGCTTATTGGGGGGCGGAAGCACAGATACGCAGTATTTT. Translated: CANSLLGGGSTDTQYF.